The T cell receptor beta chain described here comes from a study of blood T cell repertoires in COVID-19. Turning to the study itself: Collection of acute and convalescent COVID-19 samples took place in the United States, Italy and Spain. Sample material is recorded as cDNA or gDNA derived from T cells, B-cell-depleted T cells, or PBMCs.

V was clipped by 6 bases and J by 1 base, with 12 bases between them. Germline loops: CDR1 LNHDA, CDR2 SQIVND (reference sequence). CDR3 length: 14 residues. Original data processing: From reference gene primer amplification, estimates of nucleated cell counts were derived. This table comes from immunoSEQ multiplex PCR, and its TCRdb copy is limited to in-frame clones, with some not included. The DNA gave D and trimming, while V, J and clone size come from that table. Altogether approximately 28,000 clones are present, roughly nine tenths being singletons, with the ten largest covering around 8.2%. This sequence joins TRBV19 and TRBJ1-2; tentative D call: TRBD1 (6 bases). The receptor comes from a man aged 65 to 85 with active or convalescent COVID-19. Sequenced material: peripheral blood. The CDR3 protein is CASRSGDHNYGYTF. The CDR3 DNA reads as TGTGCCAGTAGATCAGGGGACCATAACTATGGCTACACCTTC. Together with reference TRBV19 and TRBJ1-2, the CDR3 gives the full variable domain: DGGITQSPKYLFRKEGQNVTLSCEQNLNHDAMYWYRQDPGQGLRLIYYSQIVNDFQKGDIAEGYSVSREKKESFPLTVTSAQKNPTAFYLCASRSGDHNYGYTFGSGTRLTVV.